A selection of T cell receptor beta chains follows, all from one sample in a study of T cells in narcolepsy. Data came from immunoSEQ multiplex PCR; TCRdb stores just in-frame clones and leaves some out. The sample gives some 23,000 clones, around 83% of which show up once; 0.71% is in the top ten. The specimen sequenced was CD45RA- memory CD4+ T cells from PBMCs. The receptors originated from a human donor with narcolepsy. CDR3s include the opening cysteine and the closing phenylalanine or tryptophan. Each record gives: D gene, clone size, V gene, CDR3 length, J gene, CDR3 DNA, CDR3 protein. A D gene is named only where the DNA matches it firmly. Part of the rows lack a size; the others show once, few, many or a class for expanded clones.

>NA|NA|TRBV4-1|14|TRBJ2-1
TGCGCCAGCAGCCAAGTTTCTAGGCGCAATGAGCAGTTCTTC
CASSQVSRRNEQFF
>TRBD1|NA|TRBV5-6|14|TRBJ1-4
TGTGCCAGCAGCTTCGGGACAGCCTATGAAAAACTGTTTTTT
CASSFGTAYEKLFF
>NA|NA|TRBV25-1|16|TRBJ2-1
TGTGCCAGCAGTGAAACAGGGGGGGCCACCTACAATGAGCAGTTCTTC
CASSETGGATYNEQFF
>NA|NA|TRBV29-1|13|TRBJ1-5
TGCAGCGTTTCAGAAAATAGCAATCAGCCCCAGCATTTT
CSVSENSNQPQHF
>NA|NA|TRBV6-5|15|TRBJ1-5
TGTGCCAGCAGGGACGGGGCGGCCAGCAATCAGCCCCAGCATTTT
CASRDGAASNQPQHF
>TRBD2|NA|TRBV7-2|14|TRBJ2-1
TGTGCCAGCAGTACGGGGGGTAACTACAATGAGCAGTTCTTC
CASSTGGNYNEQFF
>NA|NA|TRBV2|13|TRBJ1-1
TGTGCCAGCCCGAGGGAGATGAACACTGAAGCTTTCTTT
CASPREMNTEAFF
>TRBD1|NA|TRBV7-3|15|TRBJ2-7
TGTGCCAGCAGCCTAGGAGGAACAGGGGGGCACGAGCAGTACTTT
CASSLGGTGGHEQYF
>TRBD1|NA|TRBV27|14|TRBJ1-5
TGTGCCAGCAGTGCCGGGACAGGGAATCAGCCCCAGCATTTT
CASSAGTGNQPQHF
>NA|NA|TRBV10-3|14|TRBJ1-1
TGTGCCATCAGGGGGGACACGTTGAACACTGAAGCTTTCTTT
CAIRGDTLNTEAFF
>NA|once|TRBV6-1|15|TRBJ2-7
TGTGCCAGCAGTGACGTGGACCCCAAACGGTACGAGCAGTACTTC
CASSDVDPKRYEQYF
>NA|NA|TRBV5-6|13|TRBJ1-1
TGTGCCAGCACCCTAAAAACCCAGGTTGAAGCTTTCTTT
CASTLKTQVEAFF
>TRBD1|NA|TRBV7-2|15|TRBJ2-1
TGTGCCAGCAGCTTATTTACAGGGGGATCTAATGAGCAGTTCTTC
CASSLFTGGSNEQFF
>NA|NA|TRBV19|14|TRBJ1-5
TGTGCCAGTAGTATTGAAGGTAGCAATCAGCCCCAGCATTTT
CASSIEGSNQPQHF
>NA|NA|TRBV4-3|15|TRBJ1-2
TGCGCCAGCAGCCAAGTATTCCGGGGGGCAGAAGGCTACACCTTC
CASSQVFRGAEGYTF
>NA|NA|TRBV12-5|13|TRBJ1-6
TGTGCTAGTGGTTTCTTCCCTTTATCACCCCTCCACTTT
CASGFFPLSPLHF
>NA|NA|TRBV6-5|10|TRBJ2-5
TGTGCCAGCAATGGGGAGACCCAGTACTTC
CASNGETQYF
>TRBD1|few|TRBV29-1|15|TRBJ1-2
TGCAGCGTTGACAGTGGACAGGGGGGGAACTATGGCTACACCTTC
CSVDSGQGGNYGYTF
>NA|NA|TRBV5-6|14|TRBJ1-2
TGTGCCAGCCAATATTCGAACCGGGCGGGGGGCTACACCTTC
CASQYSNRAGGYTF
>NA|once|TRBV30|16|TRBJ1-2
TGTGCCTGGAGTCCGAAAATTTTTAATCGGGGGATAGGCTACACCTTC
CAWSPKIFNRGIGYTF
>NA|NA|TRBV19|14|TRBJ2-7
TGTGCCAGTAGCCCGACAGGCTACTCCTACGAGCAGTACTTC
CASSPTGYSYEQYF
>NA|few|TRBV29-1|13|TRBJ1-2
TGCAGCGCTGAACAGGGAATTTTGGATGGCTACACCTTC
CSAEQGILDGYTF
>NA|NA|TRBV5-8|14|TRBJ2-1
TGTGCCAGCAGCTTGGGACAGAAGTACAATGAGCAGTTCTTC
CASSLGQKYNEQFF
>TRBD1|NA|TRBV23-1|16|TRBJ2-5
TGCGCCAGCAGTCCCCAGCCGGGACAGGGTGAGGAGACCCAGTACTTC
CASSPQPGQGEETQYF
>TRBD2|NA|TRBV7-6|16|TRBJ2-1
TGTGCCAGCAGCCCTCGACTAGCGGGGAACTACAATGAGCAGTTCTTC
CASSPRLAGNYNEQFF
>TRBD2|NA|TRBV27|18|TRBJ2-3
TGTGCCAGCAGTCTAAGCGGGAGGGCCTTGGGATGGACAGATACGCAGTATTTT
CASSLSGRALGWTDTQYF
>NA|NA|TRBV5-6|14|TRBJ1-1
TGTGCCAGCAGCTTGGCCTGGGGGAACACTGAAGCTTTCTTT
CASSLAWGNTEAFF
>NA|NA|TRBV14|13|TRBJ1-1
TGTGCCAGCAGCCCTATGGGGAACACTGAAGCTTTCTTT
CASSPMGNTEAFF
>TRBD1|NA|TRBV7-2|14|TRBJ2-7
TGTGCCAGCAGCTCCGGACAGGGGAGGTACGAGCAGTACTTC
CASSSGQGRYEQYF
>TRBD2|once|TRBV7-2|15|TRBJ2-1
TGTGCCAGCAGCTTTTCGGCGGGAGGATACAATGAGCAGTTCTTC
CASSFSAGGYNEQFF
>NA|NA|TRBV18|15|TRBJ2-3
TGTGCCAGCTCACCACCCGGTCTAGCTGGAGATACGCAGTATTTT
CASSPPGLAGDTQYF
>NA|NA|TRBV5-4|15|TRBJ2-2
TGTGCCAGCAGCTCGGAGGATGGAGGCACCGGGGAGCTGTTTTTT
CASSSEDGGTGELFF
>NA|NA|TRBV10-3|14|TRBJ2-5
TGTGCCATCAGCTTAGGGGGTCCCCAAGAGACCCAGTACTTC
CAISLGGPQETQYF
>TRBD1|once|TRBV23-1|16|TRBJ1-5
TGCGCCAGCAGCCCGACGGGACAGGGTGGCAATCAGCCCCAGCATTTT
CASSPTGQGGNQPQHF
>NA|NA|TRBV7-8|15|TRBJ2-7
TGTGCCAGCAGCTCCACTCAGGGCGGATCCTACGAGCAGTACTTC
CASSSTQGGSYEQYF
>NA|NA|TRBV5-6|12|TRBJ2-2
TGTGCCAGCAGCCTCAAGGGCGGGGAGCTGTTTTTT
CASSLKGGELFF
>NA|NA|TRBV28|15|TRBJ2-4
TGTGCCAGCAGTTTCTCGGGGTTAGCCAAAAACATTCAGTACTTC
CASSFSGLAKNIQYF
>TRBD1|NA|TRBV6-1|15|TRBJ1-2
TGTGCCAGCACCTACGAGGGACAGAGGAACTATGGCTACACCTTC
CASTYEGQRNYGYTF
>TRBD2|NA|TRBV5-1|16|TRBJ2-1
TGCGCCAGCAGCTTGATAGCGGGAGTCTCCTACAATGAGCAGTTCTTC
CASSLIAGVSYNEQFF
>NA|few|TRBV28|12|TRBJ1-1
TGTGCCAGCAGTAGGATGGCCTCAGAAGCTTTCTTT
CASSRMASEAFF
>TRBD1|NA|TRBV4-2|21|TRBJ1-3
TGTGCCAGCAGCCAAGAGGGTCAGGGCAGGGGACAGATATCGTCTGGAAACACCATATATTTT
CASSQEGQGRGQISSGNTIYF
>NA|NA|TRBV11-2|14|TRBJ2-7
TGTGCCAGCAATGAGGGGAGACGGTCCTACGAGCAGTACTTC
CASNEGRRSYEQYF
>TRBD1|once|TRBV11-3|15|TRBJ2-7
TGTGCCAGCAGCAAGAGGGGGACAGGAGTTTACGAGCAGTACTTC
CASSKRGTGVYEQYF
>NA|NA|TRBV5-1|14|TRBJ2-3
TGCGCCAGCAGCTTGGGGGACCGGACAGATACGCAGTATTTT
CASSLGDRTDTQYF
>NA|NA|TRBV6-6|13|TRBJ1-2
TGTGCCAGCACCTACGGGGGTAACTATGGCTACACCTTC
CASTYGGNYGYTF
>NA|NA|TRBV5-1|14|TRBJ2-2
TGCGCCAGCAGCGACCGCTCAGGTTCCGGGGAGCTGTTTTTT
CASSDRSGSGELFF
>NA|NA|TRBV5-1|14|TRBJ2-1
TGCGCCAGCAGCTTACAGGACTCCTACAATGAGCAGTTCTTC
CASSLQDSYNEQFF
>NA|NA|TRBV11-1|17|TRBJ2-3
TGTGCCAGCAGCTTAGGGGCAGCTCCCACTAGCACAGATACGCAGTATTTT
CASSLGAAPTSTDTQYF
>NA|NA|TRBV5-4|14|TRBJ1-5
TGTGCCAGCAGCTTGGCAGGGTACGGTCAGCCCCAGCATTTT
CASSLAGYGQPQHF
>NA|once|TRBV6-5|15|TRBJ2-7
TGTGCCAGCAGTTACGACCGGGACCGATCCTACGAGCAGTACTTC
CASSYDRDRSYEQYF
>TRBD2|NA|TRBV2|17|TRBJ2-3
TGTGCCAGCAGTAGAGGACTAGCGGGGGCCCTCACAGATACGCAGTATTTT
CASSRGLAGALTDTQYF
>NA|once|TRBV5-1|16|TRBJ2-1
TGCGCCAGCAGCTTGATCGGACAATCAAGGAGAAATGAGCAGTTCTTC
CASSLIGQSRRNEQFF
>NA|NA|TRBV2|14|TRBJ2-7
TGTGCCACCATTAGGGGGGATAGCTACGACGAGCAGTACTTC
CATIRGDSYDEQYF